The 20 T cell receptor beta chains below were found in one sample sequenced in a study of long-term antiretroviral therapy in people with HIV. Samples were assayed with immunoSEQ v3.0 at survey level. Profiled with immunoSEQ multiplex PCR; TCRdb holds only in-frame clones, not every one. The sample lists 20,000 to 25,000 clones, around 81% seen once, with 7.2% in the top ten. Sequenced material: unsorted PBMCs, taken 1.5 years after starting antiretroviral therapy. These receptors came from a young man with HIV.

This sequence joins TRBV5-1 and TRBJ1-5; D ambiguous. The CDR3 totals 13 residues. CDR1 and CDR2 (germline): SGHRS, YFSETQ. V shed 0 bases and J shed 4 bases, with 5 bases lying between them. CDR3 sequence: CASSLGQNQPQHF. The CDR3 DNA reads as TGCGCCAGCAGCTTGGGGCAAAATCAGCCCCAGCATTTT.

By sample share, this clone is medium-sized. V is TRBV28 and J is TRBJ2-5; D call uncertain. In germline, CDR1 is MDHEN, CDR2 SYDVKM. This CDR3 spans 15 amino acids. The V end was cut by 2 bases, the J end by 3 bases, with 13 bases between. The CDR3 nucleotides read TGTGCCAGCAGTTTAATGGGTTACAACGAAGAGACCCAGTACTTC. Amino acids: CASSLMGYNEETQYF.

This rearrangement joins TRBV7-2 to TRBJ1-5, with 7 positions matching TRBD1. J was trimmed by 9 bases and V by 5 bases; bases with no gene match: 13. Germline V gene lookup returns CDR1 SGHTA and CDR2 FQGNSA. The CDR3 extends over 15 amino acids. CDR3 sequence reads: CASSPRDRVDRPQHF. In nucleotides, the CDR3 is TGTGCCAGCAGCCCACGCGACAGGGTTGATAGGCCCCAGCATTTT.

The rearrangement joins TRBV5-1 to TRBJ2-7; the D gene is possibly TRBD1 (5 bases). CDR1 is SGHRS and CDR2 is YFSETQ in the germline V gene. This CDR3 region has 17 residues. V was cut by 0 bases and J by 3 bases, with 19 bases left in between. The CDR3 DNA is TGCGCCAGCAGCTTGGACAGGTCCATCCCCACTGGCTACGAGCAGTACTTC. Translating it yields CASSLDRSIPTGYEQYF. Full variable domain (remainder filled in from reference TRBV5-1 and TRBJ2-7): KAGVTQTPRYLIKTRGQQVTLSCSPISGHRSVSWYQQTPGQGLQFLFEYFSETQRNKGNFPGRFSGRQFSNSRSEMNVSTLELGDSALYLCASSLDRSIPTGYEQYFGPGTRLTVT.

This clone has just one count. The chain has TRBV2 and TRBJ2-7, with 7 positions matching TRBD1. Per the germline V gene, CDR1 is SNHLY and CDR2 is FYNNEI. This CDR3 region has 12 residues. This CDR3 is CVGWGQPYEQYF. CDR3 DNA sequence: TGTGTAGGTTGGGGACAGCCCTACGAGCAGTACTTC.

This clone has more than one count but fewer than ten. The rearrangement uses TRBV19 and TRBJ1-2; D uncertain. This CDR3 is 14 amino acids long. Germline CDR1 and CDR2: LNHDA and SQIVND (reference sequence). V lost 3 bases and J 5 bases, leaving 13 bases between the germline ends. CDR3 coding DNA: TGTGCCAGTAGTATTGGCGAGGGCTGGTATGGCTACACCTTC. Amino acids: CASSIGEGWYGYTF.

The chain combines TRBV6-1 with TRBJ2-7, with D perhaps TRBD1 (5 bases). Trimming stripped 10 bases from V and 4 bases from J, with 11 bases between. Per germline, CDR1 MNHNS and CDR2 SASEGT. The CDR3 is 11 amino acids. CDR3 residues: CATVTGYEQYF. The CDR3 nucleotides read TGTGCCACCGTTACAGGTTACGAGCAGTACTTC.

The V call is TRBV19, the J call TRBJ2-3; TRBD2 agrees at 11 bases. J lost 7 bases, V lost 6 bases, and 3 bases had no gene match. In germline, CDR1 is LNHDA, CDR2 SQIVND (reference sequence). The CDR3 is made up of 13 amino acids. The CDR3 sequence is CASRTSGVNTQYF. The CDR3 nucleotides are TGTGCCAGTAGGACTAGCGGGGTAAATACGCAGTATTTT.

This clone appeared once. Here the CDR3 reads CASRTSGSNQPQHF. The CDR3 bases are TGTGCCAGCAGGACGTCTGGGAGCAATCAGCCCCAGCATTTT. The gene calls are TRBV28 and TRBJ1-5; D unresolved. The V gene lost 6 bases and the J gene lost 1 base, with 10 bases spanning the gap. The CDR3 length is 14 residues. CDR1 MDHEN and CDR2 SYDVKM come from the germline V gene.

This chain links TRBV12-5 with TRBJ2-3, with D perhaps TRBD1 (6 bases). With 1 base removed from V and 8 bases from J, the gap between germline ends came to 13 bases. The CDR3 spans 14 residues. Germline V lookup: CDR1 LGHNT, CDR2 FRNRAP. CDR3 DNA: TGTGCTAGTGGTTTGGACGGGACAACCCTTACGCAGTATTTT. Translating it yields CASGLDGTTLTQYF.

The CDR3 nucleotides are TGTGCCAGCAGCTCCGGGACTAGCGGGACTCAAGAGACCCAGTACTTC. It encodes CASSSGTSGTQETQYF. The genes are TRBV7-9 and TRBJ2-5, with 13 bases aligning to TRBD2. This CDR3 spans 16 amino acids. The germline V gene encodes CDR1 SEHNR and CDR2 FQNEAQ (reference sequence). Trimming removed 4 bases from V and 2 bases from J; junction bases left unmatched: 4.

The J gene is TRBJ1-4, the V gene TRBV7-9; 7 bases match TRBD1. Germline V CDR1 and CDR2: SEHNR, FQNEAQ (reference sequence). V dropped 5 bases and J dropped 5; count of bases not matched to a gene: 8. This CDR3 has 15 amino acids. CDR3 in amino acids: CASSPRDSLNEKLFF. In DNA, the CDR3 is TGTGCCAGCAGCCCCCGGGACAGCCTAAATGAAAAACTGTTTTTT. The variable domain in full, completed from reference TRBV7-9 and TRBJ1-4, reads DTGVSQNPRHKITKRGQNVTFRCDPISEHNRLYWYRQTLGQGPEFLTYFQNEAQLEKSRLLSDRFSAERPKGSFSTLEIQRTEQGDSAMYLCASSPRDSLNEKLFFGSGTQLSVL.

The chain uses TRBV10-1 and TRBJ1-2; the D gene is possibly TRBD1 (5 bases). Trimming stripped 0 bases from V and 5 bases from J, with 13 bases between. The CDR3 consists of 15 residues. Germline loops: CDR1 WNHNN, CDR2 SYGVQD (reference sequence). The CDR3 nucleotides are TGCGCCAGCAGTGAGTCGGGACCGGGGATTTATGGCTACACCTTC. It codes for CASSESGPGIYGYTF.

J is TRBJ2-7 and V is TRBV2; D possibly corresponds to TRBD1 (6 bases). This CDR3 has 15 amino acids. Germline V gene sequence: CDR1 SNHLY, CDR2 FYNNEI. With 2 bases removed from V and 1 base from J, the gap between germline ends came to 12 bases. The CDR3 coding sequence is TGTGCCAGCAGTGAAAGGACAGTAGCGTCCTACGAGCAGTACTTC. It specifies CASSERTVASYEQYF. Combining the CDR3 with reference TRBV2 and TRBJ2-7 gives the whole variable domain EPEVTQTPSHQVTQMGQEVILRCVPISNHLYFYWYRQILGQKVEFLVSFYNNEISEKSEIFDDQFSVERPDGSNFTLKIRSTKLEDSAMYFCASSERTVASYEQYFGPGTRLTVT.

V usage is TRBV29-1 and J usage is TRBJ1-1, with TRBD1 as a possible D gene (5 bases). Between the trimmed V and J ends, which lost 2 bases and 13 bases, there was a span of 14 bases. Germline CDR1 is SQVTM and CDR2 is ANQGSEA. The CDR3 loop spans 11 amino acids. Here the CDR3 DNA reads TGCAGCGTTGAATCCAGCAGGGAGGATTTCTTT. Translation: CSVESSREDFF.

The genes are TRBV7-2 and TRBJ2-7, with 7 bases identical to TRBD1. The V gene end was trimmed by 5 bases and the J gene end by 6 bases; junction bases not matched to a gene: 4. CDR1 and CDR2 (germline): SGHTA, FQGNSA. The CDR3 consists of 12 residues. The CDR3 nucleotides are TGTGCCAGCAGCCGGACAGGTCTCGAGCAGTACTTC. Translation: CASSRTGLEQYF.

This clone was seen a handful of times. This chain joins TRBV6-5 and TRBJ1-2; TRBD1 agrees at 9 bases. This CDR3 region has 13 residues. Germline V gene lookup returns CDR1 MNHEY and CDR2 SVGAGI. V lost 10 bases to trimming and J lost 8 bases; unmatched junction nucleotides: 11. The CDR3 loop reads CATHRGQDRGYTF. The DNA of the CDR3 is TGTGCCACCCACAGGGGGCAAGATAGGGGCTACACCTTC.

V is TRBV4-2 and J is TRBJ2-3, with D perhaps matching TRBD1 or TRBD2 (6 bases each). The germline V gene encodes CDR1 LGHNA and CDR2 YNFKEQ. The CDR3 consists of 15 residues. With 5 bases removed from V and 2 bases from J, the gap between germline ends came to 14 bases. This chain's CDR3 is CASSSQGGLTDTQYF. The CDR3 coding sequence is TGTGCCAGCAGCTCCCAAGGGGGACTCACAGATACGCAGTATTTT.

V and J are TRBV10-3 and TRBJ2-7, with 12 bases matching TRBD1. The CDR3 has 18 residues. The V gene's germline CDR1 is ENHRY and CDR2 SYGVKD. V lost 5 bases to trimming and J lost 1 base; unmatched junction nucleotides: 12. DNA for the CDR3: TGTGCCATCAGTTCGGGGACAGGGGGCGGGAAAAGGTCCTACGAGCAGTACTTC. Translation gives CAISSGTGGGKRSYEQYF.

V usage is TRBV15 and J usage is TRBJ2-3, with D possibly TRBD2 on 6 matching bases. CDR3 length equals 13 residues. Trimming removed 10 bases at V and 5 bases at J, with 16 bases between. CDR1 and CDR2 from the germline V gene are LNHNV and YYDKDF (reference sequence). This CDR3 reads CASGAAHGDTQYF. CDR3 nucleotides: TGTGCCAGCGGGGCGGCGCACGGAGATACGCAGTATTTT. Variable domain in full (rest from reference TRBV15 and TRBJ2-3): DAMVIQNPRYQVTQFGKPVTLSCSQTLNHNVMYWYQQKSSQAPKLLFHYYDKDFNNEADTPDNFQSRRPNTSFCFLDIRSPGLGDTAMYLCASGAAHGDTQYFGPGTRLTVL.